One and the same sample provided the 15 T cell receptor beta chains below, sequenced in a study of blood T cell repertoires in COVID-19. Profiled with immunoSEQ multiplex PCR; TCRdb holds only in-frame clones, not every one. This sample has some 380,000 clones; 88% occur once, and the top ten carry approximately 2%. What was sequenced was PBMCs or T cells enriched from blood (not recorded which). The receptors were gathered from a woman in her thirties or forties with acute COVID-19.

The chain has TRBV3-1 (or the pseudogene TRBV3-2) and TRBJ2-1; tentatively, D is TRBD1 (5 bases). CDR1 and CDR2 (germline): LGHDT, YNNKEL (reference sequence). V was trimmed by 7 bases and J by 0 bases, leaving 7 bases between them. This CDR3 spans 13 amino acids. The CDR3 bases are TGTGCCAGCAAAGGGGTCTCCTACAATGAGCAGTTCTTC. Translated: CASKGVSYNEQFF.

The CDR3 DNA is TGTGCCAGCAAACGAAGCGGGGGACAAGAGACCCAGTACTTC. This codes for CASKRSGGQETQYF. This chain links TRBV6-5 with TRBJ2-5, with 8 bases matching TRBD2. In germline, CDR1 is MNHEY, CDR2 SVGAGI. The ends lost 7 bases at V and 2 bases at J; junction bases unmatched: 6. The CDR3 extends over 14 amino acids.

The chain recombines TRBV27 with TRBJ2-1; 9 nucleotides align to TRBD2. The CDR3 runs 16 residues. Germline values: CDR1 MNHEY, CDR2 SMNVEV (reference sequence). With 6 bases clipped from V and 4 bases from J, the junction kept 10 bases outside the gene matches. The CDR3 protein is CASRPPSGATYNEQFF. CDR3 DNA sequence: TGTGCCAGCAGACCCCCTAGCGGGGCCACTTACAATGAGCAGTTCTTC.

V usage is TRBV19 and J usage is TRBJ2-1, with D perhaps matching TRBD2 (5 bases). Per the germline V gene, CDR1 is LNHDA and CDR2 is SQIVND (reference sequence). The CDR3 covers 15 residues. Between the trimmed V and J ends, which lost 2 bases and 0 bases, there was a span of 8 bases. The DNA of the CDR3 is TGTGCCAGTAGTATAACGGGGAGCTCCTACAATGAGCAGTTCTTC. It yields the protein CASSITGSSYNEQFF.

V is TRBV19 and J is TRBJ1-1; TRBD1 matches at 9 bases. From germline, CDR1 is LNHDA and CDR2 SQIVND (reference sequence). CDR3 length equals 16 residues. The J segment lost 0 bases and the V segment lost 5 bases, leaving 7 bases of the junction unmatched. This CDR3 is CASSAPGQGMNTEAFF. CDR3 bases: TGTGCCAGTAGTGCACCCGGACAGGGGATGAACACTGAAGCTTTCTTT.

This clone was observed a handful of times. The chain joins TRBV18 to TRBJ1-1; 8 bases agree with TRBD1. This CDR3 has 13 amino acids. Unmatched junction bases numbered 2, after V lost 5 bases and J lost 3 bases. Germline assignment: CDR1 KGHSH and CDR2 LQKENI. The CDR3 sequence is CASSATGDTEAFF. The CDR3 region has the DNA TGTGCCAGCTCAGCGACAGGGGACACTGAAGCTTTCTTT.

The rearrangement links TRBV6-5 to TRBJ1-2, with 10 bases lining up with TRBD1. Germline CDR1 and CDR2: MNHEY and SVGAGI. J lost 6 bases, V lost 7 bases, and 5 bases had no gene match. The CDR3 length is 13 residues. CDR3 sequence reads: CASTQTGGHGYTF. In nucleotides, the CDR3 is TGTGCCAGCACCCAGACAGGGGGCCATGGCTACACCTTC.

This chain uses TRBV24-1 with TRBJ1-2; D is undetermined. The CDR3 is 15 residues long. Germline-derived CDR1 and CDR2 are KGHDR and SFDVKD. V was trimmed by 5 bases and J by 0 bases, leaving 12 bases between them. CDR3 DNA sequence: TGTGCCACCAGTGCTCCCGGGGAAGCTAACTATGGCTACACCTTC. It encodes CATSAPGEANYGYTF.

The rearrangement uses TRBV6-5 and TRBJ1-5; D perhaps matches TRBD1 (5 bases). The CDR3 spans 15 residues. Trimming removed 5 bases from V and 0 bases from J, with 11 bases in between. The V gene's germline CDR1 is MNHEY and CDR2 SVGAGI. The CDR3 is CASSPQGFSNQPQHF. CDR3 DNA sequence: TGTGCCAGCAGTCCCCAGGGTTTTAGCAATCAGCCCCAGCATTTT.

This clone was found a few times. V gene TRBV13 combines with J gene TRBJ2-1; D might be TRBD1 (6 bases). The CDR3 totals 17 residues. Germline CDR1 and CDR2: PRHDT and FYEKMQ (reference sequence). V dropped 6 bases and J dropped 0 bases, with 18 bases sitting between them. Written as DNA, the CDR3 is TGTGCCAGCAGTCGCTACGGGACACAAAGCTCCTACAATGAGCAGTTCTTC. Residues: CASSRYGTQSSYNEQFF.

This clone turned up a few times. V and J are TRBV7-2 and TRBJ1-3, with TRBD1 as a possible D gene (5 bases). The CDR3 extends over 15 amino acids. Trimming took off 4 bases at V and 4 bases at J, with 14 bases between the two ends. Germline loops: CDR1 SGHTA, CDR2 FQGNSA. This CDR3 reads CASSSQGRGGNTIYF. The CDR3 coding sequence is TGTGCCAGCAGCTCGCAGGGCCGGGGGGGAAACACCATATATTTT. Complete variable domain (other parts from reference TRBV7-2 and TRBJ1-3): GAGVSQSPSNKVTEKGKDVELRCDPISGHTALYWYRQSLGQGLEFLIYFQGNSAPDKSGLPSDRFSAERTGGSVSTLTIQRTQQEDSAVYLCASSSQGRGGNTIYFGEGSWLTVV.

The CDR3 nucleotides read TGCGCCAGCAGTCAATCGGACGGACAGACTAACTATGGCTACACCTTC. Protein: CASSQSDGQTNYGYTF. The chain links TRBV23-1 to TRBJ1-2, with a weak D call TRBD1 (6 bases). TRBV23-1 is assigned to the ORF class and has an uncertain function. Trimming left V 0 bases short and J 0 bases short, with 11 bases between. The CDR3 runs 16 residues.

Here the CDR3 DNA reads TGTGCCAGCAGCTTAAGTCAGGGAGGGAAGACCCAGTACTTC. It encodes CASSLSQGGKTQYF. The chain joins TRBV7-9 to TRBJ2-5, with 7 nucleotides matching TRBD2. The CDR3 extends over 14 amino acids. Looked up from germline, CDR1 is SEHNR and CDR2 is FQNEAQ (reference sequence). Trimming at V came to 2 bases and at J to 6 bases, leaving 6 bases not matched to a gene.

CDR3 protein: CASSDPFTGGIGQPQHF. DNA for the CDR3: TGTGCCAGCAGTGACCCATTTACAGGGGGAATTGGTCAGCCCCAGCATTTT. This chain joins TRBV6-4 and TRBJ1-5; 8 nucleotides align to TRBD1. V lost 2 bases to trimming and J lost 6 bases; unmatched junction nucleotides: 12. The CDR3 is 17 residues long. Looked up from germline, CDR1 is MRHNA and CDR2 is SNTAGT.

This clone has a handful of counts. Other DNA sequences in this specimen translate into the identical CDR3. J is TRBJ2-1 and V is TRBV5-1, with 7 bases that match TRBD1. This CDR3 comprises 15 residues. J was trimmed by 2 bases and V by 0 bases; bases with no gene match: 2. The germline gives CDR1 SGHRS, CDR2 YFSETQ. The DNA of the CDR3 is TGCGCCAGCAGCTTGGGGCAGGGGGCCTACAATGAGCAGTTCTTC. Translated, it gives CASSLGQGAYNEQFF.